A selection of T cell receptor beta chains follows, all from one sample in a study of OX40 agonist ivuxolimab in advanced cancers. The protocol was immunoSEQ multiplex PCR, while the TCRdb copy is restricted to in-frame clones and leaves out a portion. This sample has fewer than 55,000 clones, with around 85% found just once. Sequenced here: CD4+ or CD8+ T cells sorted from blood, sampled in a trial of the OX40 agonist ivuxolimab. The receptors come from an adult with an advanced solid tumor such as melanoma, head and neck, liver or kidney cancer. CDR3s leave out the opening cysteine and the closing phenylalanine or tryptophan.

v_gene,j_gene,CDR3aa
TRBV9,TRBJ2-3,ASSVGPRAQY
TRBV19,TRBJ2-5,ASKQSGGYQETQY
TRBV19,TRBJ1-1,ASSIGTGPDTEAF
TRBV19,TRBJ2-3,AATSRQEPVY
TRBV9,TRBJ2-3,ASSVGRTDTQY
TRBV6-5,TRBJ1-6,ASSYSGNSPLH
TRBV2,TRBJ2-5,ASRRTGGSGETQY
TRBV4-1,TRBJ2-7,ASSQGALVGLYEQY
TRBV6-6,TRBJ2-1,ASSTTSGGLYNEQF
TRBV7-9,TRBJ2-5,ASSLLEGETQY
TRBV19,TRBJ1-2,ASTIGWAESGYT
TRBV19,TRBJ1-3,ASRDSRSGNTIY
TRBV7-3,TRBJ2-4,ASSLTGGMSAKNIQY
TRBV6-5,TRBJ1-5,ASSRQNSNQPQH
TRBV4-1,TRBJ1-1,ASSPLRGQDRDTEAF
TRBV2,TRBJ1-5,ASSEAVAGGMQPQH
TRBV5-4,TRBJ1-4,ASTDLGGTNEKLF
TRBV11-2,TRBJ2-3,ASSLDRFGRGGNTDTQY
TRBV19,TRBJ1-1,ASTPDRGNTEAF
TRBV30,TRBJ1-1,AWSALQGTEAF
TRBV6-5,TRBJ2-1,ASSLRDYNNEQF
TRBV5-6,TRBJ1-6,ASSPGTFYNSPLH
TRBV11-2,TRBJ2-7,ASSLGISYEQY
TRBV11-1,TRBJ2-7,ASSLGLAGYEQY
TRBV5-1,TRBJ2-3,ASSSDRGTQY
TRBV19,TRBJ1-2,ASSPDRNYGYT